Below, one T cell receptor (beta chain) is given with its context. As yet, its antigen is unknown. The CDR3 spans 11 residues. V was pared by 5 bases and J by 5 bases, with 9 bases between. CDR1 is GTSNPN and CDR2 is SVGIG in the germline V gene (reference sequence). The entry originates in a study of PD-1 blockade in classical Hodgkin lymphoma. Profiled with immunoSEQ multiplex PCR; TCRdb holds only in-frame clones, not every one. This table has 50,000 to 75,000 clones, around 90% appearing once. Study observations and caveats: Newly diagnosed patients were reported to exhibit reduced baseline TCR diversity relative to healthy donors. It was among complete responders that baseline diversity resembled that of newly diagnosed patients. There was a significant rise in CD4+ TCR diversity by C4D1, with no such rise for CD8+.

Patients all relapsed after autologous stem cell transplantation, and there was variation in brentuximab vedotin exposure. Classifying best responses yielded complete response, partial response or progressive disease. This receptor was obtained from a human donor with classical Hodgkin lymphoma. This chain joins TRBV30 and TRBJ1-1; D gene ambiguous. Sequenced here: peripheral blood mononuclear cells (PBMCs), sampled before the second cycle of nivolumab. The CDR3 region has the DNA TGTGCCTGGGCCGCATGGACTGAAGCTTTCTTT. This translates into CAWAAWTEAFF.